This entry concerns a single T cell receptor beta chain. This CDR3 has 14 residues. With 10 bases removed from V and 6 bases from J, the gap between germline ends came to 22 bases. Germline CDR1 reads ENHRY; CDR2 reads SYGVKD. This entry belongs to a study of long-term antiretroviral therapy in people with HIV. Runs used v3.0 of the immunoSEQ assay and were done at survey level. Measured with immunoSEQ multiplex PCR; TCRdb has only the in-frame clones, and not every one. The top ten hold roughly 2.9% of the sample, which has about 33,000 clones, more than 95% seen once. Donors each had at least one pre-ART PBMC sample and at least two post-ART ones.

This rearrangement joins TRBV10-3 to TRBJ2-7, with a tentative D call TRBD1 (6 bases). The material was unsorted PBMCs, obtained 6.9 years after starting antiretroviral therapy. The origin of this receptor is a young man with HIV. The CDR3 protein is CATAWGQSGGEQYF. CDR3 DNA: TGTGCCACCGCCTGGGGGCAATCTGGAGGCGAGCAGTACTTC.